The present T cell receptor beta chain was sequenced within a study of PD-L1 blockade in urothelial cancer. At the level of the study: T cell content in blood samples showed a median of 141,255.

Libraries were prepared by immunoSEQ multiplex PCR; TCRdb keeps only in-frame clonotypes and omits some of them. The table lists tens of thousands of clones, around 90% of them singletons, with 14% to 15% in the top ten. Time point defined: pretreatment peripheral blood. The input for sequencing was PBMCs, taken around atezolizumab (anti-PD-L1) treatment. This TCR was recovered from a woman aged 55-69 years with urothelial cancer.

CDR3 DNA sequence: TGTGCCAGCAGCGTCTCCCCAGGGGGCTATGGCTACACCTTC. Amino acid sequence: CASSVSPGGYGYTF. This sequence joins TRBV9 and TRBJ1-2; 7 bases align to TRBD1. V trimming: 2 bases; J trimming: 4 bases; junction bases outside the gene matches: 5. Germline-derived CDR1 and CDR2 are SGDLS and YYNGEE. There are 14 residues in the CDR3.